These 18 T cell receptor beta chains were all obtained from the same sample, sequenced in a study of T cell responses to AZD1222 COVID-19 vaccine. Clones were sequenced by immunoSEQ multiplex PCR, and TCRdb holds only the in-frame ones, with some missing. The table records some 110,000 clones, approximately 90% of them present only once. The sequenced sample was peripheral blood, obtained 28 days after the second AZD1222 dose. These receptors came from an adult who received the AZD1222 COVID-19 vaccine.

The chain carries TRBV18 and TRBJ2-2, with D perhaps matching TRBD1 (5 bases). The V gene's germline CDR1 is KGHSH and CDR2 LQKENI. The V gene lost 4 bases and the J gene lost 1 base, with 10 bases spanning the gap. This CDR3 contains 15 residues. CDR3 DNA: TGTGCCAGCTCACTTCAAACAGGGAACACCGGGGAGCTGTTTTTT. This sequence encodes CASSLQTGNTGELFF.

The CDR3 region has the DNA TGTGCCAGTAGTCCGGGGACAGGGGGCTACGAGCAGTACTTC. This translates into CASSPGTGGYEQYF. The gene calls are TRBV19 and TRBJ2-7; 11 bases are a match to TRBD1. Germline CDR1 LNHDA, CDR2 SQIVND (reference sequence). The V segment lost 5 bases and the J segment 3 bases; nucleotides outside the gene matches: 3. CDR3 size: 14 residues.

V gene TRBV3-1 (or the pseudogene TRBV3-2) combines with J gene TRBJ2-7, with 10 bases aligning to TRBD1. The CDR3 is 14 amino acids. Losses at the gene ends were 3 bases for V and 1 base for J; bases not matched to a gene: 0. Germline-derived CDR1 and CDR2 are LGHDT and YNNKEL (reference sequence). CDR3 region: CASSQDRGSYEQYF. The CDR3 bases are TGTGCCAGCAGCCAGGACAGGGGGTCCTACGAGCAGTACTTC.

The CDR3 loop is CASSTYLLQGTRNTEAFF. CDR3 bases: TGTGCCAGCAGTACCTATCTATTACAGGGTACAAGGAACACTGAAGCTTTCTTT. The chain employs TRBV28 and TRBJ1-1; D is possibly TRBD1 (6 bases). Between the trimmed V and J ends, which lost 5 bases and 1 base, there was a span of 23 bases. Germline CDR1 reads MDHEN; CDR2 reads SYDVKM. The CDR3 runs 18 residues.

This clone was seen a single time. The rearrangement uses TRBV10-1 and TRBJ2-3, with a possible D match to TRBD1 (5 bases). The CDR3 contains 15 residues. Germline CDR1 reads WNHNN; CDR2 reads SYGVQD (reference sequence). The V end lost 3 bases, the J end lost 4 bases, and 14 bases lay between the germline ends. The CDR3 is CASSDVGKGPDTQYF. The CDR3 nucleotides read TGCGCCAGCAGTGACGTTGGAAAGGGGCCAGATACGCAGTATTTT.

The CDR3 nucleotides are TGTGCCAGCCGACGGACAGGGGTTCGAGATACGCAGTATTTT. It translates to CASRRTGVRDTQYF. V and J are TRBV6-5 and TRBJ2-3; 9 bases align to TRBD1. CDR1 is MNHEY and CDR2 is SVGAGI in the germline V gene. The CDR3 runs 14 residues. Unmatched junction bases numbered 8, after V lost 8 bases and J lost 5 bases.

The CDR3 DNA reads TGCGCCAGCAGCCAAGTCGAGACAGGGTATCAGGGGAATACGCAGTATTTT. Its translation: CASSQVETGYQGNTQYF. This rearrangement joins TRBV4-3 to TRBJ2-3; 7 bases match TRBD1. The germline V gene encodes CDR1 LGHNA and CDR2 YSLEER. Trimming at V came to 1 base and at J to 7 bases, leaving 14 bases not matched to a gene. This CDR3 has 17 residues.

This chain joins TRBV10-3 and TRBJ2-7; D is perhaps TRBD1 or TRBD2 (5 bases each). Deletions cut 4 bases from V and 0 bases from J, with 13 bases between. CDR1 is ENHRY, CDR2 SYGVKD, per germline. This CDR3 has 15 amino acids. CDR3 protein: CAISASAGSSYEQYF. CDR3 nucleotide sequence: TGTGCCATCAGTGCTTCAGCAGGGAGCTCCTACGAGCAGTACTTC.

This sequence joins TRBV7-2 and TRBJ1-2; TRBD1 might be the D (5 bases). Per the germline V gene, CDR1 is SGHTA and CDR2 is FQGNSA. The CDR3 spans 15 residues. The V and J ends lost 1 base and 4 bases respectively, with 13 bases between them. The CDR3 DNA sequence: TGTGCCAGCAGCTTAGTACCCGGGACCGGCTATGGCTACACCTTC. This translates into CASSLVPGTGYGYTF.

This clone was counted a single time. This chain joins TRBV5-8 and TRBJ2-7, with D maybe TRBD1 (6 bases). There are 16 residues in the CDR3. The germline V and J ends were trimmed by 1 base and 5 bases, with 19 bases remaining between them. Germline V lookup: CDR1 SGHTS, CDR2 YDEGEE. CDR3 loop: CASSLSTGLGSDEQYF. Here the CDR3 DNA reads TGTGCCAGCAGCTTGAGTACAGGGCTGGGGTCGGACGAGCAGTACTTC.

This chain links TRBV5-1 with TRBJ1-1; TRBD1 is a possible D gene (5 bases). The germline CDR1 and CDR2 sequences are SGHRS and YFSETQ. The V end was cut by 4 bases, the J end by 0 bases, with 22 bases between. The CDR3 is made up of 18 amino acids. The CDR3 reads CASSVEPHQGKMNTEAFF. In DNA, the CDR3 is TGCGCCAGCAGCGTAGAACCTCATCAGGGTAAAATGAACACTGAAGCTTTCTTT.

This chain joins TRBV7-8 and TRBJ2-7; possible D gene TRBD2, 5 bases. Germline CDR1 and CDR2: SGHVS and FQNEAQ. This CDR3 has 12 residues. The V and J ends lost 6 bases and 5 bases respectively, with 11 bases between them. CDR3 sequence (DNA): TGTGCCAGCAGATCAGCCGGGGACGAGCAGTACTTC. It translates to CASRSAGDEQYF.

This clone was observed a single time. The V call is TRBV4-3, the J call TRBJ2-3; D ambiguous. Trimming left V 0 bases short and J 4 bases short, with 17 bases between. Per the germline V gene, CDR1 is LGHNA and CDR2 is YSLEER. The CDR3 contains 17 residues. The CDR3 loop is CASSQELGTRMADTQYF. The CDR3 DNA sequence: TGCGCCAGCAGCCAAGAGCTAGGCACGAGGATGGCAGATACGCAGTATTTT.

V is TRBV27 and J is TRBJ2-3; D remains unclear. Trimming left V 0 bases short and J 0 bases short, with 7 bases between. The CDR3 contains 15 residues. Germline V gene data show CDR1 as MNHEY and CDR2 as SMNVEV (reference sequence). As DNA, the CDR3 is TGTGCCAGCAGTTTATCGCTGGGGAGCACAGATACGCAGTATTTT. It is translated as CASSLSLGSTDTQYF.

The gene calls are TRBV28 and TRBJ2-5; 9 bases are shared with TRBD1. Germline CDR1 and CDR2: MDHEN and SYDVKM. Trimming took 5 bases from V and 5 from J; bases not matched to a gene: 12. The CDR3 runs to 16 residues. The CDR3: CASSGGQGETRETQYF. DNA for the CDR3: TGTGCCAGCAGTGGGGGACAGGGTGAGACTCGGGAGACCCAGTACTTC.

Points on this clone: At the DNA level, this CDR3 is encoded by other sequences in the same sample as well. The gene calls are TRBV12-3 or TRBV12-4 and TRBJ2-7; D not certain. The length of the CDR3 is 11 residues. V dropped 5 bases and J dropped 1 base, with 3 bases sitting between them. The CDR3 DNA follows: TGTGCCAGCAGTGCGTCCTACGAGCAGTACTTC. This encodes CASSASYEQYF.

This sequence joins TRBV7-2 and TRBJ1-5; D possibly corresponds to TRBD1 (5 bases). This CDR3 is built from 15 residues. Germline V gene data show CDR1 as SGHTA and CDR2 as FQGNSA. The V end was cut by 1 base, the J end by 2 bases, with 9 bases between. CDR3 nucleotides: TGTGCCAGCAGCTTAGTCTGGGGGGGCAATCAGCCCCAGCATTTT. Amino acid sequence: CASSLVWGGNQPQHF.

The chain employs TRBV12-3 or TRBV12-4 and TRBJ2-5; D may be TRBD2 (6 bases). This CDR3 has 12 amino acids. The germline V and J ends were trimmed by 4 bases and 6 bases, with 9 bases remaining between them. The CDR3: CASSWRGQTQYF. CDR3 bases: TGTGCCAGCAGTTGGAGGGGACAGACCCAGTACTTC.